These T cell receptor beta chains were read from a single sample in a study of cytomegalovirus exposure and HLA in healthy donors. Some clones are missing from TCRdb's copy, which holds only in-frame ones; the method was immunoSEQ multiplex PCR. The sample yields 150,000 or so clones, about 80% seen once. The specimen was PBMCs. These receptor sequences come from a man in his thirties or forties in good health and CMV-seropositive. Each CDR3 is given with its conserved first and last residue. A D gene is named only where the DNA matches it firmly. A row's size may be missing; if present it is once, few, many or a size class.

D gene: TRBD2; J gene: TRBJ2-7; V gene: TRBV28; clone size: -; CDR3 protein: CATKKGGEGTYEQYF; CDR3 DNA: TGTGCCACCAAGAAGGGTGGGGAGGGGACCTACGAGCAGTACTTC
D gene: -; J gene: TRBJ2-5; V gene: TRBV30; clone size: -; CDR3 protein: CAWSARKGGFFGETQYF; CDR3 DNA: TGTGCCTGGAGCGCACGGAAGGGGGGGTTTTTCGGAGAGACCCAGTACTTC
D gene: TRBD1; J gene: TRBJ1-4; V gene: TRBV19; clone size: -; CDR3 protein: CASLSVDRGYEKLFF; CDR3 DNA: TGTGCCAGTCTTAGCGTCGACAGGGGTTATGAAAAACTGTTTTTT
D gene: -; J gene: TRBJ2-1; V gene: TRBV25-1; clone size: -; CDR3 protein: CASSGRSNNEQFF; CDR3 DNA: TGTGCCAGCAGTGGGCGGTCGAACAATGAGCAGTTCTTC
D gene: TRBD2; J gene: TRBJ2-1; V gene: TRBV5-6; clone size: -; CDR3 protein: CASSLMGLAYEQFF; CDR3 DNA: TGTGCCAGCAGCTTGATGGGACTAGCGTATGAGCAGTTCTTC
D gene: -; J gene: TRBJ2-3; V gene: TRBV9; clone size: few; CDR3 protein: CASSVGGRRGGDTQYF; CDR3 DNA: TGTGCCAGCAGCGTTGGAGGGAGGAGGGGTGGGGATACGCAGTATTTT
D gene: -; J gene: TRBJ2-7; V gene: TRBV28; clone size: -; CDR3 protein: CASSFRYEQYF; CDR3 DNA: TGTGCCAGCAGTTTCAGGTACGAGCAGTACTTC
D gene: -; J gene: TRBJ1-5; V gene: TRBV27; clone size: -; CDR3 protein: CASSIQRGDQPQHF; CDR3 DNA: TGTGCCAGCAGTATTCAACGGGGGGATCAGCCCCAGCATTTT
D gene: TRBD2; J gene: TRBJ2-3; V gene: TRBV4-2; clone size: -; CDR3 protein: CASSQVGTSTHRSDTQYF; CDR3 DNA: TGTGCCAGCAGCCAAGTGGGGACTAGTACTCACCGTTCAGATACGCAGTATTTT
D gene: TRBD1; J gene: TRBJ2-5; V gene: TRBV28; clone size: -; CDR3 protein: CASRHRQGSWEETQYF; CDR3 DNA: TGTGCCAGCAGACATCGACAGGGGTCGTGGGAAGAGACCCAGTACTTC
D gene: -; J gene: TRBJ1-2; V gene: TRBV14; clone size: -; CDR3 protein: CASSHSVGQPHYGYTF; CDR3 DNA: TGTGCCAGCAGCCACTCAGTCGGACAGCCCCACTATGGCTACACCTTC
D gene: TRBD1; J gene: TRBJ2-5; V gene: TRBV18; clone size: -; CDR3 protein: CASSPRQGVSETQYF; CDR3 DNA: TGTGCCAGCTCACCACGGCAGGGGGTCTCAGAGACCCAGTACTTC